This T cell receptor (beta chain) was retrieved from a study of cytomegalovirus exposure and HLA in healthy donors (dated by TCRdb to between 2016 and 2019). With respect to the entire study: An earlier analysis of roughly 570 of the donors reported over 250 Gb of sequence data and 95 million to 120 million unique TCR beta sequences obtained from 150 million to 200 million T cells. An early release covering roughly 640 HLA-typed donors comprised approximately 290 gigabases of sequencing data and approximately 85 million unique TCR sequences. Of the 300 to 500 genotyped donors, less than 90% were placed in the genetic ancestry cluster associated with self-reported Caucasian donors. The study aimed to test whether signatures of past pathogen exposure could be identified by cataloging public T cell receptors. Using immunosequencing, the study profiled T cell repertoires from some 670 subjects and related those repertoires to cytomegalovirus serostatus. A separate validation cohort of more than 100 different subjects was used in addition to the roughly 640-subject first cohort. High-throughput TCR immunosequencing, statistical association of individual TCRs with disease status, and machine learning were combined to predict cytomegalovirus infection status. A later analysis re-examined previously published TCR beta repertoires from roughly 650 donors and added high-resolution HLA genotyping to investigate patterns of TCR occurrence. Rather than drawing on any new phenotypic data, the later analysis identified candidate immune exposures from TCR beta sequences and the way those sequences occurred across donors. An earlier analysis of 500 to 650 of the donors applied high-throughput TCR beta sequencing to assess whether each TCR beta V gene segment acted as functional or pseudogenic. Donor age, sex, ethnicity and CMV serostatus were collected together with the repertoire data. A later genetic analysis took genome-wide SNP genotypes for 398 of the 666 donors and used that subset as a discovery cohort. All discovery cohort repertoires had been generated using a single sequencing platform. Class I and class II HLA loci were covered by the typing at four-digit resolution. The number of typed donors differed by locus: about 620-640 for A, B, C, DRB1 and DQB1; 500 to 550 for DQA1; 600 to 610 for DPA1; and 400 to 480 for DPB1. Because of strong linkage in the cohort, five DR-DQ haplotypes were treated as single units for association and clustering. Among some 410 genotyped donors of the cohort, an average of around 220,000 unique TCR beta nucleotide sequences was sequenced per donor, of which about 19% were non-productive.

Points the paper makes about the study in general: Only TCR beta chains were sequenced in this cohort, and the absence of alpha or paired-chain data limited detectable features. A later genetic analysis reported fewer N-insertions in productive TCRs among donors in an Asian-associated ancestry cluster than the approximately 670-donor mean. Several of the top co-occurrence clusters appeared to be linked to parvovirus B19, influenza, CMV and Epstein-Barr virus, according to a later analysis. The classifier was reported to diagnose cytomegalovirus status with high specificity and sensitivity in both the original and validation cohorts. The authors suggested that the approach could potentially be generalized to other disease states and immunological phenotypes. The presence/absence analyses assumed that sequencing depth was roughly uniform across donors, and that assumption may not be true. Most CMV-associated TCR beta chains appeared to be HLA-restricted in a later analysis, and the HLA associations seemed to be driven largely by CMV exposure. CMV serostatus was the only immune exposure information available for the cohort. In vitro tests confirmed that three of the cytomegalovirus-associated TCR beta chains recognize cytomegalovirus antigens. Specific HLA alleles were associated with roughly 17,000 TCR beta sequences at a false discovery rate of 0.05 in a later analysis. In an earlier analysis of around 500 of the donors, most TCR beta V segments appeared in productive rearrangements about 87% or about 30% of the time, broadly matching IMGT annotations. Correlated functional status among segregating V segments might be attributable to linkage disequilibrium, but an unknown experimental factor could not be ruled out. According to a later analysis, TCR association rates differed among HLA loci, with DRB1 alleles showing the most associated TCRs and HLA-C alleles showing the fewest. A further reported finding was that TCR beta sequences accurately predicted the HLA-A and HLA-B alleles for most subjects in the first cohort. Compared with equally common non-associated chains, HLA-associated TCR beta chains in a later analysis were more clonally expanded and had lower generation probabilities. Because counts were too low, around 17 rarely observed V segments, including chromosome 9 orphons, were left out of the earlier analysis of approximately 500 of the donors. Because HLA typing was unavailable for some donors at each locus, only the typed subset was used in association tests. While some public TCRs were present in many individuals, most TCR sequences turned up only very rarely across donors. An association between a missense DCLRE1C variant and V-gene and J-gene trimming of TCR beta chains was found in a later genetic analysis and replicated in an independent cohort. Some IMGT-functional V segments, including TRBV6-2 and TRBV6-3, could not be told apart with the 87-base-pair reads, so those segments were excluded. In the study, about 150 TCR beta chains were listed as associated with cytomegalovirus. A cluster of highly shared sequence variants was judged likely to represent a technical artifact of the sequencing pipeline. When HLA alleles, especially DR and DQ, strongly co-occurred, attributing TCR associations to individual alleles was difficult.

From V the trimming removes 2 bases and from J it removes 4 bases, while the gene matches leave 2 bases of the junction unaccounted for. CDR1 and CDR2 are drawn from the germline V gene: ENHRY, SYGVKD. From its cysteine to its phenylalanine, the CDR3 spans 15 amino acids. The only DNA kept is the CDR3, 45 bases in frame from the first base. Remarks on this clone: Its antigen is still unknown. The sample holds no much larger clone one base away, and base qualities are not on file.

The library was generated by the immunoSEQ multiplex PCR assay. The multiplex PCR relied on a mix of 60 forward primers for TCR Vbeta segments and 13 reverse primers for TCR Jbeta segments. The CDR3 region of rearranged TCR beta genes was amplified from genomic DNA with a multiplex PCR assay. The amplified TCR beta libraries were sequenced on the Illumina HiSeq System as 87-base-pair reads. The published analysis was carried out like this. A later analysis counted 75 million to 100 million unique TCR beta chains across the 700 or so repertoires, and around 9.9 million of these chains were shared by at least two donors. Raw reads were error-corrected and collapsed into unique sequences with a nearest-neighbor algorithm that merged closely related sequences to remove PCR and sequencing errors. V, D and J gene segments were assigned by aligning CDR3 sequences to IMGT reference sequences. For a sequence to be retained, a match of at least six nucleotides to both a V gene segment and a J gene segment was required. Rearrangements were classified as productive when the CDR3 lacked stop codons and remained in frame with V and J, and all other rearrangements were classified as non-productive. CDR3 was defined according to IMGT convention as the region running from the second conserved V-encoded cysteine to the conserved J-encoded phenylalanine. Sequences without an unambiguous match to a single V gene segment were excluded from the earlier analysis of about 600 of the donors. In an earlier analysis of approximately 610 of the donors, V segments were called functional above 56.7% productive rearrangements and were called segregating when the between-donor standard deviation exceeded 5%. To diagnose cytomegalovirus status from the catalog of TCR beta chain sequences, a statistical classification framework was built. V and J gene assignment, in a later analysis, came from comparing TCR nucleotide sequences with IMGT/GENE-DB human TR gene sequences. A later analysis assigned CDR3 sequences and most-parsimonious VDJ recombination scenarios with the TCRdist pipeline. A later analysis defined each TCR beta chain by its CDR3 amino acid sequence plus V-gene family, and excluded reads lacking a unique V-gene family. A later analysis removed 450 to 600 highly shared, low-generation-probability nucleotide sequences to deal with suspected cross-contamination and a sequencing artifact. For each public chain, a later analysis derived a clonal expansion index from normalized ranks of inferred template counts within each repertoire. In a later analysis, generation probabilities were computed with a VDJ recombination model fitted to out-of-frame rearrangements, and the resulting probabilities were checked against IGoR. In a later analysis, TCR-TCR, TCR-HLA and TCR-CMV co-occurrence was scored with hypergeometric tests, and a repertoire-size bias correction was applied to TCR pairs. To estimate false discovery rates, a later analysis permuted the HLA or CMV assignments 20 times. In a later analysis, co-occurring TCRs were grouped using DBSCAN, with TCRdist sequence similarity added in when clustering inside HLA-allele-positive subsets. Repertoires with fewer than 30,000 or more than 120,000 public chains, plus five repertoires with anomalous nucleotide sharing, were excluded from co-occurrence clustering. The source is immuneACCESS, and TCRdb retained only in-frame sequences with V and J called. Part of the clones is not carried over; for the studies checked, unresolved V genes explain less than half of this, and the remainder is unexplained. The V and J calls and clone size are taken from that table; D and trimming were inferred from the DNA. This sample has 150,000 or so clones in its table, and roughly 72% of those were observed once. The biggest ten clones account for approximately 7.1% of the sample.

In total, 630 or so healthy bone marrow donors made up the cohort. Cohort members were all nominally healthy when sampled, although unrecorded immune exposures were likely present. The donor tested CMV seropositive, placing the donor among the 290 or so seropositive members of the cohort. Each donor provided a peripheral blood sample, and peripheral blood mononuclear cells were used for TCR beta sequencing. Genomic DNA extraction from the blood cell samples was performed with the Qiagen DNeasy Blood Extraction Kit. This receptor was identified in a man in his forties or fifties in good health and CMV-seropositive. Sequences were obtained from PBMCs. The V and J segments used are TRBV10-3 and TRBJ1-3; 10 bases in the middle match TRBD1. The CDR3 sequence is CAISEPTGGGNTIYF. The sequence in DNA is TGTGCCATCAGTGAGCCGACAGGGGGCGGAAACACCATATATTTT.